These 27 T cell receptor beta chains share one sample of origin, sequenced in a study of blood T cell repertoires in COVID-19. Profiled with immunoSEQ multiplex PCR; TCRdb holds only in-frame clones, not every one. The repertoire includes 130,000 or so clones, about three quarters of them detected once, and under 2.5% sits in the top ten. Input material: peripheral blood. These receptors were taken from a woman in her 70s with acute or convalescent COVID-19.

V and J are TRBV5-4 and TRBJ2-1; tentatively, D is TRBD1 (6 bases). The CDR3 loop spans 15 amino acids. Looked up from germline, CDR1 is SGHNT and CDR2 is YYREEE (reference sequence). Trimming shortened V by 2 bases and J by 6 bases, and 15 bases separated the two germline ends. DNA for the CDR3: TGTGCCAGCAGCTTTATGGACAGAGCCCTCAATGAGCAGTTCTTC. It translates to CASSFMDRALNEQFF.

The chain couples TRBV6-6 to TRBJ1-5, with D perhaps matching TRBD1 (6 bases). Trimming cost V 7 bases and J 7 bases, with 20 bases left between them. The CDR3 runs 15 residues. Germline CDR1 and CDR2: MNHNY and SVGAGI (reference sequence). The CDR3 coding sequence is TGTGCCAGCAACCAAATCCGGGGGGGACAACAGCCCCAGCATTTT. This gives the protein CASNQIRGGQQPQHF.

The genes are TRBV24-1 and TRBJ2-3; D ambiguous. The V and J ends lost 5 bases and 6 bases respectively, with 14 bases between them. Germline V CDR1 and CDR2: KGHDR, SFDVKD. The CDR3 covers 14 residues. In DNA form, the CDR3 reads TGTGCCACCAGTGCGCGCGAGGAAATGGATACGCAGTATTTT. Its protein product is CATSAREEMDTQYF.

This chain joins TRBV29-1 and TRBJ1-1; tentative D call: TRBD1 (5 bases). The germline gives CDR1 SQVTM, CDR2 ANQGSEA. The CDR3 runs 12 residues. The V end lost 5 bases, the J end lost 4 bases, and 11 bases lay between the germline ends. CDR3 sequence: CSVLTDATEAFF. The CDR3, as DNA: TGCAGCGTTCTGACAGACGCCACTGAAGCTTTCTTT.

In its sample, this clone was seen once. J is TRBJ2-3 and V is TRBV27; a possible D gene is TRBD2 (5 bases). Per germline, CDR1 MNHEY and CDR2 SMNVEV (reference sequence). This CDR3 spans 14 amino acids. V lost 4 bases to trimming and J lost 4 bases, with 12 bases between them. The DNA of the CDR3 is TGTGCCAGCAGTTGGGCCGGGGTTCCAGATACGCAGTATTTT. Translated, it gives CASSWAGVPDTQYF.

The CDR3 sequence is CASSLQGARTGELFF. CDR3 nucleotide sequence: TGTGCCAGCAGTTTACAGGGGGCGCGTACCGGGGAGCTGTTTTTT. The rearrangement joins TRBV27 to TRBJ2-2; TRBD1 aligns across 8 bases. Germline-derived CDR1 and CDR2 are MNHEY and SMNVEV (reference sequence). The V gene end was trimmed by 2 bases and the J gene end by 5 bases; junction bases not matched to a gene: 4. The length of the CDR3 is 15 residues.

The rearrangement uses TRBV5-1 and TRBJ1-4, with 8 nucleotides matching TRBD1. The germline V gene encodes CDR1 SGHRS and CDR2 YFSETQ. V shed 0 bases and J 10 bases; nucleotides not matched to a gene: 11. The length of the CDR3 is 16 residues. This chain's CDR3 is CASSLGGPGQAVKLFF. The CDR3 DNA reads TGCGCCAGCAGCTTGGGGGGGCCGGGACAGGCGGTAAAACTGTTTTTT. Full variable domain (missing parts from reference TRBV5-1 and TRBJ1-4): KAGVTQTPRYLIKTRGQQVTLSCSPISGHRSVSWYQQTPGQGLQFLFEYFSETQRNKGNFPGRFSGRQFSNSRSEMNVSTLELGDSALYLCASSLGGPGQAVKLFFGSGTQLSVL.

The CDR3 loop reads CASSQDGRDSPLHF. Written as DNA, the CDR3 is TGCGCCAGCAGCCAAGATGGGAGGGATTCACCCCTCCACTTT. The V gene is TRBV4-3, the J gene TRBJ1-6; D unresolved. V gave up 0 bases and J gave up 8 bases, with 8 bases separating them. This CDR3 region has 14 residues. Looked up from germline, CDR1 is LGHNA and CDR2 is YSLEER.

V gene TRBV21-1 combines with J gene TRBJ2-1; TRBD2 is taken as the D call from the table, unchecked against the DNA. TRBV21-1 is a listed pseudogene. This CDR3 spans 15 amino acids. The CDR3 sequence: CARTNRERGDNEQFF. CDR3 DNA: TGTGCCCGAACAAACCGGGAGCGGGGGGACAATGAGCAGTTCTTC.

The CDR3, as DNA: TGTGCCAGCAGTGTCAGCGAGTACCAAGAGACCCAGTACTTC. It yields the protein CASSVSEYQETQYF. The chain couples TRBV2 to TRBJ2-5; D not certain. The CDR3 totals 14 residues. CDR1 is SNHLY, CDR2 FYNNEI, per germline. The V and J ends lost 4 bases and 0 bases respectively, with 9 bases between them. Together with reference TRBV2 and TRBJ2-5, the CDR3 gives the full variable domain: EPEVTQTPSHQVTQMGQEVILRCVPISNHLYFYWYRQILGQKVEFLVSFYNNEISEKSEIFDDQFSVERPDGSNFTLKIRSTKLEDSAMYFCASSVSEYQETQYFGPGTRLLVL.

There are a few counts of this clone. The chain carries TRBV28 and TRBJ2-4; D unclear. The CDR3 consists of 15 residues. Germline CDR1 reads MDHEN; CDR2 reads SYDVKM. Trimming left V 6 bases short and J 0 bases short, with 12 bases between. DNA for the CDR3: TGTGCCAGCAGCCTCACCAGCGTAGCCAAAAACATTCAGTACTTC. Translation gives CASSLTSVAKNIQYF.

In its sample, this clone was seen a few times. V is TRBV5-6 and J is TRBJ1-5; D uncertain. Trimming took 4 bases from V and 5 from J, leaving 7 bases between them. This CDR3 spans 12 amino acids. The germline CDR1 and CDR2 sequences are SGHDT and YYEEEE. DNA for the CDR3: TGTGCCAGCAGCCTCCTAGATCAGCCCCAGCATTTT. This gives the protein CASSLLDQPQHF. The variable domain in full, with the rest retrieved from reference TRBV5-6 and TRBJ1-5, is DAGVTQSPTHLIKTRGQQVTLRCSPKSGHDTVSWYQQALGQGPQFIFQYYEEEERQRGNFPDRFSGHQFPNYSSELNVNALLLGDSALYLCASSLLDQPQHFGDGTRLSIL.

This clone is a singleton in its sample. The chain has TRBV27 and TRBJ2-2; 14 bases align to TRBD2. Germline CDR1 and CDR2: MNHEY and SMNVEV (reference sequence). This CDR3 is 16 amino acids long. J gave up 5 bases and V 6 bases, and 5 bases lay outside the gene matches. The CDR3 sequence: CASSRGTSGSTGELFF. The CDR3 region has the DNA TGTGCCAGCAGCCGGGGGACTAGCGGGAGTACCGGGGAGCTGTTTTTT.

The J gene is TRBJ2-6, the V gene TRBV5-4, with 10 nucleotides matching TRBD1. Germline loops: CDR1 SGHNT, CDR2 YYREEE (reference sequence). The junction had 0 bases not matched to a gene; V was cut back by 0 bases and J by 0 bases. The CDR3 covers 17 residues. The CDR3 is CASSLGQGASGANVLTF. The CDR3 nucleotides read TGTGCCAGCAGCTTGGGACAGGGGGCCTCTGGGGCCAACGTCCTGACTTTC.

CDR3: CASTLRGNEQFF. Written as DNA, the CDR3 is TGTGCCAGCACCCTCAGAGGGAATGAGCAGTTCTTC. The V gene is TRBV12-3 or TRBV12-4, the J gene TRBJ2-1; TRBD2 is a possible D gene (5 bases). The CDR3 spans 12 residues. V was clipped by 7 bases and J by 7 bases, with 11 bases between them.

This clone was picked up one time. DNA for the CDR3: TGTGCCAGCAGTTCCCATGGGCAGGGCGAGGATGGCTACACCTTC. It codes for CASSSHGQGEDGYTF. The rearrangement joins TRBV6-6 to TRBJ1-2; D might be TRBD1 (5 bases). Trimming stripped 4 bases from V and 6 bases from J, with 18 bases between. Germline V gene sequence: CDR1 MNHNY, CDR2 SVGAGI (reference sequence). The CDR3 covers 15 residues.

This chain uses TRBV27 with TRBJ1-6; TRBD1 agrees at 9 bases. Germline-derived CDR1 and CDR2 are MNHEY and SMNVEV (reference sequence). V was clipped by 0 bases and J by 8 bases; unmatched bases: 14. This CDR3 spans 19 amino acids. In DNA, the CDR3 is TGTGCCAGCAGTTTATCCCGTCCCGGGACAGGGTTCAATTATTCACCCCTCCACTTT. It translates to CASSLSRPGTGFNYSPLHF.

V and J are TRBV5-6 and TRBJ2-7; the D gene is possibly TRBD2 (6 bases). Trimming stripped 1 base from V and 7 bases from J, with 18 bases between. There are 15 residues in the CDR3. Germline CDR1 SGHDT, CDR2 YYEEEE. The CDR3 nucleotides are TGTGCCAGCAGCTTGCAAGTCGTCAGGGCGGGGGAGCAGTACTTC. Its protein is CASSLQVVRAGEQYF.

This clone was detected ten times or more. The V call is TRBV30, the J call TRBJ1-1; D not resolved. The CDR3 loop spans 13 amino acids. Germline-derived CDR1 and CDR2 are GTSNPN and SVGIG (reference sequence). V lost 0 bases and J lost 1, with 6 bases in between. CDR3 sequence: CAWSVQQNTEAFF. In nucleotides, the CDR3 is TGTGCCTGGAGTGTACAGCAGAACACTGAAGCTTTCTTT.

The V and J genes are TRBV5-4 and TRBJ2-5; D is perhaps TRBD2 (6 bases). V shed 1 base and J shed 3 bases, with 13 bases lying between them. Germline assignment: CDR1 SGHNT and CDR2 YYREEE (reference sequence). The CDR3 is 15 residues long. CDR3 amino acids: CASSLTAIAEETQYF. CDR3 sequence (DNA): TGTGCCAGCAGCTTGACAGCGATAGCGGAAGAGACCCAGTACTTC.

This clone was found a few times. The gene calls are TRBV5-5 and TRBJ2-5; D is possibly TRBD2 (6 bases). The CDR3 spans 15 residues. From germline, CDR1 is SGHKS and CDR2 YYEKEE (reference sequence). Between the trimmed V and J ends, which lost 5 bases and 1 base, there was a span of 15 bases. CDR3 nucleotides: TGTGCCAGCAGACGGGACTTGCCCCTCCAAGAGACCCAGTACTTC. It codes for CASRRDLPLQETQYF.

The V gene is TRBV6-5, the J gene TRBJ2-7; 8 bases match TRBD1. J was trimmed by 1 base and V by 7 bases; bases with no gene match: 3. Germline CDR1 and CDR2: MNHEY and SVGAGI. This CDR3 contains 13 residues. Here the CDR3 DNA reads TGTGCCAGCACCAGGACAGGGTCCTACGAGCAGTACTTC. Its translation: CASTRTGSYEQYF.

The gene calls are TRBV28 and TRBJ1-5; 7 bases fit TRBD1. With V trimmed by 5 bases and J by 5 bases, 6 bases remained unmatched. The CDR3 is 14 residues long. Germline V gene lookup returns CDR1 MDHEN and CDR2 SYDVKM. The DNA for the CDR3 is TGTGCCAGCAGTGTGACAGGGAGTCATCAGCCCCAGCATTTT. Its translation is CASSVTGSHQPQHF.

This clone was seen more than once but under ten times. This chain uses TRBV29-1 with TRBJ2-7; 9 bases map to TRBD1. The CDR3 is made up of 16 amino acids. CDR1 is SQVTM and CDR2 is ANQGSEA in the germline V gene. Losses at the gene ends were 7 bases for V and 1 base for J; bases not matched to a gene: 14. The CDR3 DNA is TGCAGCGCTAACGCCCCAAGGACAGGGGATTCCTACGAGCAGTACTTC. Protein: CSANAPRTGDSYEQYF.

In nucleotides, the CDR3 is TGTGCCAGTAGTCCCCCGACCGGGACAGCCCTCTCTAACACTGAAGCTTTCTTT. This translates into CASSPPTGTALSNTEAFF. The chain is built from TRBV19 and TRBJ1-1, with 7 bases lining up with TRBD1. V was pared by 5 bases and J by 2 bases, with 17 bases of the junction left unmatched. The CDR3 covers 18 residues. Germline CDR1 is LNHDA and CDR2 is SQIVND (reference sequence).

This chain uses TRBV10-3 with TRBJ1-1; maybe TRBD1 (5 bases). The CDR3 contains 16 residues. Trimming removed 5 bases from V and 0 bases from J, with 16 bases in between. Germline CDR1 is ENHRY and CDR2 is SYGVKD. Here the CDR3 DNA reads TGTGCCATCAGTCTCCAGCGGGGCCTCATGAACACTGAAGCTTTCTTT. Protein sequence: CAISLQRGLMNTEAFF.

The table lists this clone with a few counts. The rearrangement joins TRBV9 to TRBJ2-7; no firm D call. Germline assignment: CDR1 SGDLS and CDR2 YYNGEE. The CDR3 sequence is 14 residues long. Trimming shortened V by 5 bases and J by 3 bases, and 15 bases separated the two germline ends. The CDR3 sequence: CASSRDTFVYEQYF. The CDR3 nucleotides are TGTGCCAGCAGTCGTGACACCTTCGTCTACGAGCAGTACTTC.